This T cell receptor beta chain emerged from a study of CD8 T cells in Susac syndrome. Regarding the study as a whole: CD4+ T cell repertoires in Susac syndrome lacked clonal expansion.

About this clonotype: The antigen is unknown.

RNA totalling roughly 0.5 to 1 ug underwent reverse transcription with random hexamers. By means of immunoSEQ multiplex PCR, TCR beta CDR3 spanning 54 Vbeta and 13 Jbeta underwent amplification. TCRdb passed the immunoSEQ multiplex PCR reads through MiXCR, listing each CDR3 protein once. The repertoire holds around 170,000 distinct CDR3 sequences, with around 94% as singletons. TCR beta was sequenced from blood CD8+ and CD4+ T cells. V dropped 6 bases and J dropped 3 bases, with 11 bases sitting between them. CDR1 and CDR2 (germline): MNHEY, SVGAGI. This CDR3 comprises 13 residues. The TCR originated in a human donor with Susac syndrome. The material sequenced was CD4+ T cells from PBMCs. This chain joins TRBV6-5 and TRBJ1-1; D might be TRBD1 (6 bases). The CDR3 is CASRPTGYTEAFF. CDR3 coding DNA: TGTGCCAGCAGACCAACAGGGTACACTGAAGCTTTCTTT.